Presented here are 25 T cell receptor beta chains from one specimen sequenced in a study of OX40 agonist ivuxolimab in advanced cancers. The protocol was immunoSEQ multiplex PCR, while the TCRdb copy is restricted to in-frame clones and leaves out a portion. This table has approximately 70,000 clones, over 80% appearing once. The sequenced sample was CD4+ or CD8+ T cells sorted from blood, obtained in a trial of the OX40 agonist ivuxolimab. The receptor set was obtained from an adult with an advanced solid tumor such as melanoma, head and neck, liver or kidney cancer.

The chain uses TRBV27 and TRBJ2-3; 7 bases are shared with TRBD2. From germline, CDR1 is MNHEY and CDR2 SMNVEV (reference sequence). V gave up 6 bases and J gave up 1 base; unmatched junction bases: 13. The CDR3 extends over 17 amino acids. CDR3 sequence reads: CASSPTPHRGGTDTQYF. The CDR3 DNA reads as TGTGCCAGCAGCCCTACCCCACACCGGGGGGGCACAGATACGCAGTATTTT.

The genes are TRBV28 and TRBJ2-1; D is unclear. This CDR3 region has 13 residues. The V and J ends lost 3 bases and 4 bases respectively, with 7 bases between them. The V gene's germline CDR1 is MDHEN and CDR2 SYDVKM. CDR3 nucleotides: TGTGCCAGCAGTTTTAGGCAATACAATGAGCAGTTCTTC. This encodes CASSFRQYNEQFF.

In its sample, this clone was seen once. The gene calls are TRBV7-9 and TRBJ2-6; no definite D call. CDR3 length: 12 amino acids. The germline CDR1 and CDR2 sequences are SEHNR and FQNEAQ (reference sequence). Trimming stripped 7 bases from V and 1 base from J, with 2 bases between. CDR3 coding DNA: TGTGCCAGCAATTCTGGGGCCAACGTCCTGACTTTC. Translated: CASNSGANVLTF.

The CDR3 here is CASSLSGIYEQYF. The CDR3 region has the DNA TGTGCCAGCAGCTTGTCTGGGATCTACGAGCAGTACTTC. The gene calls are TRBV5-4 and TRBJ2-7; D is uncertain. Germline V gene data show CDR1 as SGHNT and CDR2 as YYREEE (reference sequence). V was cut by 1 base and J by 3 bases, with 8 bases left in between. This CDR3 spans 13 amino acids.

In DNA, the CDR3 is TGTGCCAGCAGCTTAGGGGAACCCTCCTACGAGCAGTACTTC. Protein: CASSLGEPSYEQYF. This chain links TRBV5-6 with TRBJ2-7, with a tentative D call TRBD1 (5 bases). The CDR3 sequence is 14 residues long. Trimming took off 2 bases at V and 0 bases at J, with 9 bases between the two ends. Germline lookup yields CDR1 SGHDT and CDR2 YYEEEE.

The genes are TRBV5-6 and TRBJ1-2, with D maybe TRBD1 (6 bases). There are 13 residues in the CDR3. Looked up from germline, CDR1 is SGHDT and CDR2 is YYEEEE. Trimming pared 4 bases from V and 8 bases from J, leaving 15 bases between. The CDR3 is CASSQGTSSGYTF. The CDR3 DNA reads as TGTGCCAGCAGCCAGGGGACTTCCTCCGGCTACACCTTC.

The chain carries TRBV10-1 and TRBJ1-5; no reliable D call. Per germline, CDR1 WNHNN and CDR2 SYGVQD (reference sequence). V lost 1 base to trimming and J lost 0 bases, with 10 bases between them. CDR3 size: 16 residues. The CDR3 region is CASSEWADFSNQPQHF. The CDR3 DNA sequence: TGCGCCAGCAGTGAGTGGGCAGATTTTAGCAATCAGCCCCAGCATTTT.

Here the CDR3 reads CASSYTNRGQETQYF. DNA of the CDR3: TGTGCCAGCAGTTACACAAACAGGGGCCAAGAGACCCAGTACTTC. This sequence joins TRBV6-5 and TRBJ2-5; 7 positions match TRBD1. Germline lookup yields CDR1 MNHEY and CDR2 SVGAGI. CDR3 length equals 15 residues. Losses at the gene ends were 2 bases for V and 1 base for J; bases not matched to a gene: 4.

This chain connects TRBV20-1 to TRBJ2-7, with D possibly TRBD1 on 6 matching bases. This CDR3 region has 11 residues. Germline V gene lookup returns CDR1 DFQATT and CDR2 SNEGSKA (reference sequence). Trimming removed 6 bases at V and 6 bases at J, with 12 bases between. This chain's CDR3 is CSAAGDGEQYF. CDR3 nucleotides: TGCAGTGCGGCAGGGGACGGCGAGCAGTACTTC.

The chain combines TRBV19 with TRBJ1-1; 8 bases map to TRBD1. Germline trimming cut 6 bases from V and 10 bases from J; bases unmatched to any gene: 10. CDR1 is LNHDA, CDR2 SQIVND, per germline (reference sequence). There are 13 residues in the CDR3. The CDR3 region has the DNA TGTGCCAGTAGCCAGGGACAGGAACTTCCAGCTTTCTTT. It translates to CASSQGQELPAFF.

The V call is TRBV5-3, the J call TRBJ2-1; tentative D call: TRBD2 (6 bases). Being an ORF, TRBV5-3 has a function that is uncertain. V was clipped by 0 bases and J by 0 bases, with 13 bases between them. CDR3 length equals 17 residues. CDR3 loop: CARSLGVVGSSYNEQFF. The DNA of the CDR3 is TGTGCCAGAAGCTTGGGGGTGGTCGGGAGCTCCTACAATGAGCAGTTCTTC.

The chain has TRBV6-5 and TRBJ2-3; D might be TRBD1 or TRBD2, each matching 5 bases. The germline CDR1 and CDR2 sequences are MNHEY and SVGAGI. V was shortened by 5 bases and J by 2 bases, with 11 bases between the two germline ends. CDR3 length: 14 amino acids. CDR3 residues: CASSTGLLTDTQYF. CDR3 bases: TGTGCCAGCAGTACAGGACTCCTCACAGATACGCAGTATTTT.

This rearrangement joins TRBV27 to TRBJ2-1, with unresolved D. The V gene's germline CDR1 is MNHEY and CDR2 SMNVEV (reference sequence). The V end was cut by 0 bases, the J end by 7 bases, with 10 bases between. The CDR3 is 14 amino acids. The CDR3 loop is CASSLSLIGNEQFF. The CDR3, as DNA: TGTGCCAGCAGTTTATCACTAATCGGGAATGAGCAGTTCTTC.

The CDR3 region is CASSSLADNYEQYF. As DNA, the CDR3 is TGTGCCAGCAGTTCCTTAGCGGATAACTACGAGCAGTACTTC. The chain joins TRBV28 to TRBJ2-7; D might be TRBD2 (6 bases). This CDR3 spans 14 amino acids. V was pared by 4 bases and J by 3 bases, with 13 bases between. The germline V gene encodes CDR1 MDHEN and CDR2 SYDVKM. The whole variable domain, filled in from reference TRBV28 and TRBJ2-7, reads DVKVTQSSRYLVKRTGEKVFLECVQDMDHENMFWYRQDPGLGLRLIYFSYDVKMKEKGDIPEGYSVSREKKERFSLILESASTNQTSMYLCASSSLADNYEQYFGPGTRLTVT.

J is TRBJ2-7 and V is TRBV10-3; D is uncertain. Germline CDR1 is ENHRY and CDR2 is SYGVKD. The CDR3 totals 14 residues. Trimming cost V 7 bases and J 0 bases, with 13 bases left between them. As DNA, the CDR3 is TGTGCCATCACAGAGACGGCGAGCTCCTACGAGCAGTACTTC. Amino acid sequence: CAITETASSYEQYF.

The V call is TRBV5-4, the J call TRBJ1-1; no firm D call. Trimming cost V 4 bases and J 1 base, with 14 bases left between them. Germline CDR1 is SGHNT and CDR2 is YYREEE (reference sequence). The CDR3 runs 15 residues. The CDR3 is CASSPVELANTEAFF. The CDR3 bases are TGTGCCAGCAGCCCCGTAGAACTTGCGAACACTGAAGCTTTCTTT. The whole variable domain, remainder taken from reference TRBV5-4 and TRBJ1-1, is ETGVTQSPTHLIKTRGQQVTLRCSSQSGHNTVSWYQQALGQGPQFIFQYYREEENGRGNFPPRFSGLQFPNYSSELNVNALELDDSALYLCASSPVELANTEAFFGQGTRLTVV.

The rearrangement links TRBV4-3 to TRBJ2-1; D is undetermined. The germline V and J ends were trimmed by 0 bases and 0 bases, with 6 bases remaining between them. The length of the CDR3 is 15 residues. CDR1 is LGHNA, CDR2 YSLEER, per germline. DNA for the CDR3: TGCGCCAGCAGCCAAGACAGATTCTCCTACAATGAGCAGTTCTTC. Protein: CASSQDRFSYNEQFF.

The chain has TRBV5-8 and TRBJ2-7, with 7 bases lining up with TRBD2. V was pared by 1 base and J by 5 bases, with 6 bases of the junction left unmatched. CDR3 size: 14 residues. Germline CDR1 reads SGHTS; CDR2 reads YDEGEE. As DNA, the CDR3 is TGTGCCAGCAGCTTGCCCTGGACTAGGAACGAGCAGTACTTC. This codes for CASSLPWTRNEQYF. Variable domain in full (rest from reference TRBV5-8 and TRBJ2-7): EAGVTQSPTHLIKTRGQQATLRCSPISGHTSVYWYQQALGLGLQFLLWYDEGEERNRGNFPPRFSGRQFPNYSSELNVNALELEDSALYLCASSLPWTRNEQYFGPGTRLTVT.

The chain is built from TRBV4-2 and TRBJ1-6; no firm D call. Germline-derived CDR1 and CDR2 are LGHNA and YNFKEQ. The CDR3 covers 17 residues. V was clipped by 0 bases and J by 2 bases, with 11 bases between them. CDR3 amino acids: CASSQDGEGAYNSPLHF. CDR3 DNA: TGTGCCAGCAGCCAAGATGGAGAGGGTGCCTATAATTCACCCCTCCACTTT.

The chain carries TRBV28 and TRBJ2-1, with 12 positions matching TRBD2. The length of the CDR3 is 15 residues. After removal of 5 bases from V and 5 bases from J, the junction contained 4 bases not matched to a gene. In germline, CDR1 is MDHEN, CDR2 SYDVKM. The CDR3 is CASSLGLAGDNEQFF. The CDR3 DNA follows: TGTGCCAGCAGTCTGGGACTAGCGGGCGACAATGAGCAGTTCTTC.

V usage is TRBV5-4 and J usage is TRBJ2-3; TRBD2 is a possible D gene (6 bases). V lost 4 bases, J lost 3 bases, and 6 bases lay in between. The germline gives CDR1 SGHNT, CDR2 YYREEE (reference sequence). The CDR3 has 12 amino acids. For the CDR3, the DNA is TGTGCCAGCAGCGGGGGGACAGATACGCAGTATTTT. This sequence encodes CASSGGTDTQYF. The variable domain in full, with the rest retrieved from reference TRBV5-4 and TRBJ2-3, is ETGVTQSPTHLIKTRGQQVTLRCSSQSGHNTVSWYQQALGQGPQFIFQYYREEENGRGNFPPRFSGLQFPNYSSELNVNALELDDSALYLCASSGGTDTQYFGPGTRLTVL.

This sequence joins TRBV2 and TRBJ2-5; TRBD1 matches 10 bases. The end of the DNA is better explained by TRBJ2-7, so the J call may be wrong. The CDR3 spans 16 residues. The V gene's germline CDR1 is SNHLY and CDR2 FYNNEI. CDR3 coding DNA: TGTGCCAGCAGTGAAGTAATCGGGACAGGGGACTACGAGCAGTACTTC. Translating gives CASSEVIGTGDYEQYF.

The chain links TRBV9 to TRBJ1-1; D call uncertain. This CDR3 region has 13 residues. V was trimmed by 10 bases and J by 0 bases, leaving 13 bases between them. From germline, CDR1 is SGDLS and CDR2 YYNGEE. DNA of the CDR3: TGTGCCGCCGTACCCCTTTTGAACACTGAAGCTTTCTTT. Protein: CAAVPLLNTEAFF.

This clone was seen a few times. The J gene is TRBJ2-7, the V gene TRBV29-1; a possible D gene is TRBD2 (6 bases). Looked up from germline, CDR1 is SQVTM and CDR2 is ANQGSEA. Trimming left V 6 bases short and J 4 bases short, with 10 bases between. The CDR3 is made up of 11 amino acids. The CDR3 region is CSVRLGYEQYF. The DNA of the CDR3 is TGCAGCGTCCGACTAGGTTACGAGCAGTACTTC.

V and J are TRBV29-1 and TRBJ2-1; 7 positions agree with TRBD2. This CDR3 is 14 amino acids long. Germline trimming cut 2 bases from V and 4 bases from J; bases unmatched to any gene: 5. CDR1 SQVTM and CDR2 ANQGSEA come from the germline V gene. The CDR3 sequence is CSVELASGYNEQFF. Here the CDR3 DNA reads TGCAGCGTTGAACTGGCTAGCGGATACAATGAGCAGTTCTTC.